Listed below are T cell receptor beta chains from one sample, sequenced in a study of blood T cell repertoires in COVID-19. Sequenced by immunoSEQ multiplex PCR; TCRdb stores in-frame clones only, minus some. The data contain under 350,000 clones, roughly nine tenths of them seen just once; the ten biggest clones take up 1.7%. Sequenced sample: PBMCs or T cells enriched from blood (not recorded which). The receptors stem from a woman aged 40 to 55 who had recovered from COVID-19. Each CDR3 is given with its conserved first and last residue. Fields, in order: J gene, V gene, clone size, D gene, CDR3 DNA, CDR3 protein. D genes are given only for firm matches. Size is omitted from some rows. Given values are once, few, many or a class for expanded clones.

j_gene: TRBJ1-1; v_gene: TRBV29-1; abundance: NA; d_gene: NA; CDR3nt: TGCAGCGTTGAAGATCGGAGGAAGGGCACTGAAGCTTTCTTT; CDR3aa: CSVEDRRKGTEAFF
j_gene: TRBJ2-3; v_gene: TRBV3-1/TRBV3-2; abundance: NA; d_gene: NA; CDR3nt: TGTGCCAGCAGCCGAGTCGGGGGGCGTACAGATACGCAGTATTTT; CDR3aa: CASSRVGGRTDTQYF
j_gene: TRBJ1-2; v_gene: TRBV27; abundance: NA; d_gene: TRBD1; CDR3nt: TGTGCCAGCAGTTCATTCCCGTCCGGACAGGAAGAGGGGTATGGCTACACCTTC; CDR3aa: CASSSFPSGQEEGYGYTF
j_gene: TRBJ2-7; v_gene: TRBV6-1; abundance: NA; d_gene: NA; CDR3nt: TGTGCCAGCAGTGATACGGGTACAGGCTACGAGCAGTACTTC; CDR3aa: CASSDTGTGYEQYF
j_gene: TRBJ2-6; v_gene: TRBV19; abundance: NA; d_gene: TRBD1; CDR3nt: TGTGCCAGTAGTAGACAGGGCGGCTCTGGGGCCAACGTCCTGACTTTC; CDR3aa: CASSRQGGSGANVLTF
j_gene: TRBJ2-3; v_gene: TRBV5-8; abundance: NA; d_gene: TRBD1; CDR3nt: TGTGCCAGCAGCTTGGGACAGGGAGCGGCAGATACGCAGTATTTT; CDR3aa: CASSLGQGAADTQYF
j_gene: TRBJ2-1; v_gene: TRBV27; abundance: NA; d_gene: TRBD2; CDR3nt: TGTGCCAGCAGTTTCCCTGGACTAGCGGGGGGGACCTCCTACAATGAGCAGTTCTTC; CDR3aa: CASSFPGLAGGTSYNEQFF
j_gene: TRBJ2-4; v_gene: TRBV30; abundance: NA; d_gene: TRBD2; CDR3nt: TGTGCCTGGAGTGTAGCGGGGCCGTACATTCAGTACTTC; CDR3aa: CAWSVAGPYIQYF
j_gene: TRBJ2-7; v_gene: TRBV11-2; abundance: NA; d_gene: TRBD2; CDR3nt: TGTGCCAGCAGCTTGGGGCGGGAGGTCGACGAGCAGTACTTC; CDR3aa: CASSLGREVDEQYF
j_gene: TRBJ2-2; v_gene: TRBV11-2; abundance: NA; d_gene: TRBD1; CDR3nt: TGTGCCAGCAGCGCCACGCGGACAGGGGGTTCCGGGGAGCTGTTTTTT; CDR3aa: CASSATRTGGSGELFF
j_gene: TRBJ1-2; v_gene: TRBV24-1; abundance: NA; d_gene: NA; CDR3nt: TGTGCCACCAGTGGGGCAGAGATAAACTATGGCTACACCTTC; CDR3aa: CATSGAEINYGYTF
j_gene: TRBJ1-2; v_gene: TRBV20-1; abundance: NA; d_gene: NA; CDR3nt: TGCAGTGCCAGTCAGGGTTGGGGCTACACCTTC; CDR3aa: CSASQGWGYTF
j_gene: TRBJ1-5; v_gene: TRBV19; abundance: few; d_gene: NA; CDR3nt: TGTGCCAGTAGTATAGGCCCCGGGCCGAGGGGGCAGCCCCAGCATTTT; CDR3aa: CASSIGPGPRGQPQHF
j_gene: TRBJ2-3; v_gene: TRBV9; abundance: NA; d_gene: TRBD2; CDR3nt: TGTGCCAGCAGCGTCCGGCGGGAGGGCACAGATACGCAGTATTTT; CDR3aa: CASSVRREGTDTQYF
j_gene: TRBJ1-2; v_gene: TRBV2; abundance: NA; d_gene: NA; CDR3nt: TGTGCCACCACAAACTACCCGAGCTATGGCTACACCTTC; CDR3aa: CATTNYPSYGYTF
j_gene: TRBJ1-5; v_gene: TRBV18; abundance: NA; d_gene: TRBD1; CDR3nt: TGTGCCAGCTCACCACCTACAGGGGGGAATCAGCCCCAGCATTTT; CDR3aa: CASSPPTGGNQPQHF
j_gene: TRBJ1-2; v_gene: TRBV12-3/TRBV12-4; abundance: NA; d_gene: NA; CDR3nt: TGTGCCAGCAGTTCTATGTCGTTTGGCTACACCTTC; CDR3aa: CASSSMSFGYTF
j_gene: TRBJ1-2; v_gene: TRBV7-3; abundance: NA; d_gene: NA; CDR3nt: TGTGCCAGCAGCTTAACTACTGGGAGCGGCTACACCTTC; CDR3aa: CASSLTTGSGYTF
j_gene: TRBJ2-2; v_gene: TRBV6-2/TRBV6-3; abundance: NA; d_gene: TRBD1; CDR3nt: TGTGCCAGCAGCCGCGGGACAGGGAGTTACACCGGGGAGCTGTTTTTT; CDR3aa: CASSRGTGSYTGELFF
j_gene: TRBJ2-3; v_gene: TRBV27; abundance: NA; d_gene: TRBD2; CDR3nt: TGTGCCAGCAGTGATAAACCGGGACTAGCTTCAGATACGCAGTATTTT; CDR3aa: CASSDKPGLASDTQYF
j_gene: TRBJ2-5; v_gene: TRBV30; abundance: NA; d_gene: NA; CDR3nt: TGTGCCTGGAGCGCTCGCCGGTCGAGGGAGACCCAGTACTTC; CDR3aa: CAWSARRSRETQYF
j_gene: TRBJ1-2; v_gene: TRBV9; abundance: once; d_gene: NA; CDR3nt: TGTGCCAGCAGCGTAGACGGCACAGGGCGTCTCGGCTACACCTTC; CDR3aa: CASSVDGTGRLGYTF
j_gene: TRBJ2-7; v_gene: TRBV12-3/TRBV12-4; abundance: NA; d_gene: NA; CDR3nt: TGTGCCAGCAGCACGATTTCCTCGGGGCAGTACTTC; CDR3aa: CASSTISSGQYF
j_gene: TRBJ2-2; v_gene: TRBV5-1; abundance: NA; d_gene: NA; CDR3nt: TGCGCCAGCAGCTTGAGACACAGGGAGGGCACCGGGGAGCTGTTTTTT; CDR3aa: CASSLRHREGTGELFF
j_gene: TRBJ1-5; v_gene: TRBV30; abundance: NA; d_gene: TRBD1; CDR3nt: TGTGCCTGGAGTGTAACGGGACAGAGGCAGCTCCAGCATTTT; CDR3aa: CAWSVTGQRQLQHF
j_gene: TRBJ1-4; v_gene: TRBV4-1; abundance: NA; d_gene: TRBD1; CDR3nt: TGCGCCAGCAGCCAAGCGCAGGGGGCGACTAATGAAAAACTGTTTTTT; CDR3aa: CASSQAQGATNEKLFF
j_gene: TRBJ1-4; v_gene: TRBV30; abundance: NA; d_gene: NA; CDR3nt: TGTGCCTGGAGTGTACATCTTGAAAAACTGTTTTTT; CDR3aa: CAWSVHLEKLFF
j_gene: TRBJ2-1; v_gene: TRBV6-5; abundance: NA; d_gene: TRBD2; CDR3nt: TGTGCCAGCAGTACGACTAGCGGGAGAAAAGAGCAGTTCTTC; CDR3aa: CASSTTSGRKEQFF
j_gene: TRBJ1-3; v_gene: TRBV7-8; abundance: few; d_gene: NA; CDR3nt: TGTGCCAGCAGGACGGACAGCTCTGGAAACACCATATATTTT; CDR3aa: CASRTDSSGNTIYF
j_gene: TRBJ1-4; v_gene: TRBV5-1; abundance: NA; d_gene: TRBD1; CDR3nt: TGCGCCAGCAGCTTGACAGGGGGCGGTGAAAAACTGTTTTTT; CDR3aa: CASSLTGGGEKLFF
j_gene: TRBJ1-5; v_gene: TRBV19; abundance: once; d_gene: NA; CDR3nt: TGTGCCAGTCAAGGACGGGAAGACAATCAGCCCCAGCATTTT; CDR3aa: CASQGREDNQPQHF
j_gene: TRBJ1-3; v_gene: TRBV2; abundance: NA; d_gene: TRBD1; CDR3nt: TGTGCCAGCAGCGAACAGGGGCCGGGAAACACCATATATTTT; CDR3aa: CASSEQGPGNTIYF
j_gene: TRBJ1-5; v_gene: TRBV3-1/TRBV3-2; abundance: NA; d_gene: NA; CDR3nt: TGTGCCAGCAGCCTTATTCCTCTGCAGGGAATCGTTGGCAATCAGCCCCAGCATTTT; CDR3aa: CASSLIPLQGIVGNQPQHF
j_gene: TRBJ2-1; v_gene: TRBV7-2; abundance: NA; d_gene: NA; CDR3nt: TGTGCCAGCAGCTTAGGTGTCGGGGGTCAGGGTAATGAGCAGTTCTTC; CDR3aa: CASSLGVGGQGNEQFF
j_gene: TRBJ1-2; v_gene: TRBV7-3; abundance: NA; d_gene: TRBD1; CDR3nt: TGTGCCAGCAGCCTGCAGGGGACAGGGCCCTATGGCTACACCTTC; CDR3aa: CASSLQGTGPYGYTF
j_gene: TRBJ1-1; v_gene: TRBV30; abundance: NA; d_gene: TRBD1; CDR3nt: TGTGCCTGGAGTAAACCCCTCCTAGGACAGGGAGCGGTGAACACTGAAGCTTTCTTT; CDR3aa: CAWSKPLLGQGAVNTEAFF
j_gene: TRBJ1-1; v_gene: TRBV7-2; abundance: NA; d_gene: NA; CDR3nt: TGTGCCAGCAGCTTAAGGTGGGGGCTTAGCACTGAAGCTTTCTTT; CDR3aa: CASSLRWGLSTEAFF
j_gene: TRBJ1-1; v_gene: TRBV3-1/TRBV3-2; abundance: few; d_gene: TRBD1; CDR3nt: TGTGCCAGCAGCCAAAACAGGGGGACTGAAGCTTTCTTT; CDR3aa: CASSQNRGTEAFF
j_gene: TRBJ1-2; v_gene: TRBV5-4; abundance: NA; d_gene: NA; CDR3nt: TGTGCCAGCAGCGCAGGACTTAGTCAGTATAACTATGGCTACACCTTC; CDR3aa: CASSAGLSQYNYGYTF
j_gene: TRBJ2-4; v_gene: TRBV6-2/TRBV6-3; abundance: NA; d_gene: TRBD2; CDR3nt: TGTGCCAGCAGTTACTCTGGCGGGAGAGCCAAAAACATTCAGTACTTC; CDR3aa: CASSYSGGRAKNIQYF
j_gene: TRBJ2-1; v_gene: TRBV11-2; abundance: NA; d_gene: NA; CDR3nt: TGTGCCAGCAGCTTAGTCCCGGGGGAATATGAGCAGTTCTTC; CDR3aa: CASSLVPGEYEQFF
j_gene: TRBJ2-5; v_gene: TRBV24-1; abundance: NA; d_gene: TRBD1; CDR3nt: TGTGCCACCAGTGACGGGACAGAAGTCCAAGAGACCCAGTACTTC; CDR3aa: CATSDGTEVQETQYF
j_gene: TRBJ2-1; v_gene: TRBV27; abundance: NA; d_gene: TRBD2; CDR3nt: TGTGCCAGCATTAGGACTAGCGGGGAGTGGGCTGAGCAGTTCTTC; CDR3aa: CASIRTSGEWAEQFF
j_gene: TRBJ2-7; v_gene: TRBV16; abundance: NA; d_gene: NA; CDR3nt: TGTGCCAGCAGCCAAAACAGGGAGAACGAGCAGTACTTC; CDR3aa: CASSQNRENEQYF
j_gene: TRBJ1-5; v_gene: TRBV7-2; abundance: NA; d_gene: TRBD1; CDR3nt: TGTGCCAGCAGCAGGTTGGACAGGGGGTTGAATCAGCCCCAGCATTTT; CDR3aa: CASSRLDRGLNQPQHF
j_gene: TRBJ2-1; v_gene: TRBV18; abundance: NA; d_gene: NA; CDR3nt: TGTGCCAGCTCCCGCAGCTCCTACAATGAGCAGTTCTTC; CDR3aa: CASSRSSYNEQFF
j_gene: TRBJ1-1; v_gene: TRBV5-1; abundance: NA; d_gene: NA; CDR3nt: TGCGCCAGCAGCGGGACACCGAACACTGAAGCTTTCTTT; CDR3aa: CASSGTPNTEAFF
j_gene: TRBJ1-6; v_gene: TRBV7-2; abundance: NA; d_gene: TRBD1; CDR3nt: TGTGCCAGCAGCTGGGGGACAGGGGGGTTTAGAGATTCACCCCTCCACTTT; CDR3aa: CASSWGTGGFRDSPLHF
j_gene: TRBJ1-4; v_gene: TRBV2; abundance: NA; d_gene: NA; CDR3nt: TGTGCCAGCAGAATGGCCCCAGGGGTTGAAAAACTGTTTTTT; CDR3aa: CASRMAPGVEKLFF
j_gene: TRBJ2-1; v_gene: TRBV7-8; abundance: few; d_gene: TRBD2; CDR3nt: TGTGCCAGCAGACCAACAACTAGCGGGGGCCCCAATGAGCAGTTCTTC; CDR3aa: CASRPTTSGGPNEQFF
j_gene: TRBJ1-2; v_gene: TRBV30; abundance: once; d_gene: TRBD1; CDR3nt: TGTGCCTGGAGTCGTGGGGGACAGGTCTATGGCTACACCTTC; CDR3aa: CAWSRGGQVYGYTF
j_gene: TRBJ1-3; v_gene: TRBV4-2; abundance: NA; d_gene: NA; CDR3nt: TGTGCCAGCAGCCAAGATCGGCCGGGTGGAAACACCATATATTTT; CDR3aa: CASSQDRPGGNTIYF
j_gene: TRBJ2-2; v_gene: TRBV6-4; abundance: few; d_gene: NA; CDR3nt: TGTGCCAGCATGGAGAGCGCTGACCACACCGGGGAGCTGTTTTTT; CDR3aa: CASMESADHTGELFF
j_gene: TRBJ2-6; v_gene: TRBV25-1; abundance: NA; d_gene: NA; CDR3nt: TGTGCCAGCAGTGAATTTTACAGTTGGTACTCTGGGGCCAACGTCCTGACTTTC; CDR3aa: CASSEFYSWYSGANVLTF
j_gene: TRBJ2-7; v_gene: TRBV5-5; abundance: NA; d_gene: TRBD1; CDR3nt: TGTGCCAGCAGTAGGCAGGGGGCCGACGAGCAGTACTTC; CDR3aa: CASSRQGADEQYF
j_gene: TRBJ1-1; v_gene: TRBV14; abundance: NA; d_gene: TRBD1; CDR3nt: TGTGCCAGCAGCCAAGACATCCGACAGGGGGGAACTGAAGCTTTCTTT; CDR3aa: CASSQDIRQGGTEAFF